This T cell receptor beta chain was observed in a study of blood T cells in healthy people across ages. Points from the study as a whole: It was held that diversity estimates obtained from one million T cells represented underestimates. More naive CD4+ cells and higher diversity were found in long-lived than in aged donors.

Remarks on this clonotype: Antigen specificity is unknown.

Through a sample-barcoded 5' primer and a J-beta primer mix, a second PCR was run for about 6 to 12 cycles. Carrying 12 random nucleotides, a template-switch adaptor labeled each individual cDNA molecule. No fewer than 3 million CDR3-containing paired-end reads came from each sample. TCRdb re-derived calls from the 5' RACE reads in MiXCR, one entry per CDR3 protein. This table has 1.5 million to 2 million distinct CDR3 sequences, approximately 30% appearing once. The TCR comes from a woman aged 25 to 39 in good health. Input material: blood.

CDR3 residues: CASSRTGGVGYNEQFF. DNA for the CDR3: TGCGCCAGCAGCCGGACAGGGGGCGTTGGGTACAATGAGCAGTTCTTC. V gene TRBV5-1 combines with J gene TRBJ2-1, with 11 bases identical to TRBD1. Germline CDR1 is SGHRS and CDR2 is YFSETQ. The CDR3 covers 16 residues. After removal of 4 bases from V and 4 bases from J, the junction contained 7 bases not matched to a gene.